The next 16 T cell receptor beta chains were all read from a single sample in a study of T-cell memory formation after mild COVID-19. TCRdb itself ran the 5' RACE reads through MiXCR, one entry per CDR3 protein. The data hold about 410,000 distinct CDR3 sequences, with 18% observed a single time. Sequenced material: PBMCs or a T cell subset sorted from them (not recorded which). These receptors were obtained from a man younger than 30 who had mild COVID-19 (a few samples of this study predate the infection). Cell type and time point are not known.

The CDR3 nucleotides are TGCGCCAGCAGCCTACGGACAGGGGGCTTCTACAATGAGCAGTTCTTC. Encoded protein: CASSLRTGGFYNEQFF. This chain joins TRBV4-1 and TRBJ2-1, with TRBD1 matching over 11 bases. This CDR3 has 16 residues. Germline V gives CDR1 MGHRA, CDR2 YSYEKL. Trimming removed 4 bases from V and 3 bases from J; junction bases left unmatched: 5.

V gene TRBV12-3 or TRBV12-4 combines with J gene TRBJ2-3, with 7 bases identical to TRBD1. The CDR3 is 14 amino acids. Germline trimming cut 6 bases from V and 7 bases from J; bases unmatched to any gene: 10. The CDR3 protein is CASRRDSRGNTQYF. The CDR3 DNA sequence: TGTGCCAGCAGGAGGGACAGCAGGGGGAATACGCAGTATTTT.

The chain combines TRBV6-2 or TRBV6-3 with TRBJ1-1; D not certain. V gave up 2 bases and J gave up 8 bases, with 12 bases separating them. The CDR3 covers 13 residues. The germline V gene encodes CDR1 MNHEY and CDR2 SVGEGT. CDR3 in amino acids: CASSYVGVSEAFF. The CDR3 nucleotides are TGTGCCAGCAGTTACGTTGGGGTTTCCGAAGCTTTCTTT.

This chain uses TRBV7-3 with TRBJ2-3; D gene unclear. CDR1 and CDR2 (germline): SGHTA, FQGTGA. CDR3 length: 14 residues. Between the trimmed V and J ends, which lost 3 bases and 2 bases, there was a span of 9 bases. The CDR3 nucleotides are TGTGCCAGCAGCTTCAGCGCGTACACAGATACGCAGTATTTT. Translating it yields CASSFSAYTDTQYF.

The chain couples TRBV13 to TRBJ2-2, with TRBD2 as a possible D gene (6 bases). V lost 6 bases, J lost 2 bases, and 10 bases lay in between. CDR3 length: 14 residues. Germline CDR1 and CDR2: PRHDT and FYEKMQ (reference sequence). The CDR3 spells CASRPGLNTGELFF. In DNA, the CDR3 is TGTGCCAGCAGGCCGGGACTCAACACCGGGGAGCTGTTTTTT.

There are a few counts of this clonotype. The gene calls are TRBV19 and TRBJ1-2, with 9 bases lining up with TRBD1. Germline trimming cut 7 bases from V and 3 bases from J; bases unmatched to any gene: 9. The CDR3 contains 15 residues. The V gene's germline CDR1 is LNHDA and CDR2 SQIVND (reference sequence). The CDR3 loop reads CASTPRDRADYGYTF. The CDR3 DNA reads TGTGCCAGTACCCCTCGGGACAGGGCGGACTATGGCTACACCTTC.

This clonotype was observed a few times. The rearrangement joins TRBV2 to TRBJ2-7, with D perhaps TRBD1 (6 bases). V was pared by 0 bases and J by 5 bases, with 14 bases between. Germline V gene sequence: CDR1 SNHLY, CDR2 FYNNEI. This CDR3 contains 15 residues. CDR3 loop: CASSEALDRCHEQYF. CDR3 sequence (DNA): TGTGCCAGCAGTGAAGCGCTGGACAGATGCCACGAGCAGTACTTC.

This clonotype was observed a handful of times. The rearrangement links TRBV6-5 to TRBJ1-1, with D hard to call. In germline, CDR1 is MNHEY, CDR2 SVGAGI. The CDR3 runs to 11 residues. The V and J ends lost 2 bases and 10 bases respectively, with 8 bases between them. This CDR3 reads CASSYGWGAFF. In DNA form, the CDR3 reads TGTGCCAGCAGTTACGGGTGGGGAGCTTTCTTT.

The chain combines TRBV18 with TRBJ2-6; D gene uncertain. The CDR3 length is 16 residues. Germline lookup yields CDR1 KGHSH and CDR2 LQKENI. V was clipped by 3 bases and J by 4 bases, with 13 bases between them. This CDR3 is CASSPSRTLGANVLTF. CDR3 DNA: TGTGCCAGCTCACCGTCCCGGACCCTCGGGGCCAACGTCCTGACTTTC.

The genes are TRBV20-1 and TRBJ2-5; the D is unclear. Trimming shortened V by 4 bases and J by 7 bases, and 10 bases separated the two germline ends. The CDR3 length is 11 residues. Germline V gives CDR1 DFQATT, CDR2 SNEGSKA (reference sequence). The CDR3 reads CSATGSGTQYF. The CDR3 region has the DNA TGCAGTGCTACTGGGTCGGGGACCCAGTACTTC.

This clonotype was detected only a few times. The genes are TRBV20-1 and TRBJ2-3; 8 bases align to TRBD1. The germline V gene encodes CDR1 DFQATT and CDR2 SNEGSKA (reference sequence). This CDR3 comprises 14 residues. With V trimmed by 5 bases and J by 0 bases, 4 bases remained unmatched. This chain's CDR3 is CSAQDRGSTDTQYF. CDR3 nucleotide sequence: TGCAGTGCTCAAGACAGGGGAAGCACAGATACGCAGTATTTT.

Written as DNA, the CDR3 is TGTGCCAGCAGCGCCAGCGGGACCTACAATGAGCAGTTCTTC. Encoded protein: CASSASGTYNEQFF. The J gene is TRBJ2-1, the V gene TRBV11-3, with 7 bases fitting TRBD2. Per germline, CDR1 SGHNT and CDR2 YENEEA. V was clipped by 5 bases and J by 2 bases; unmatched bases: 3. This CDR3 has 14 amino acids.

The chain couples TRBV20-1 to TRBJ2-3; D is unresolved. The CDR3 has 12 amino acids. Germline CDR1 and CDR2: DFQATT and SNEGSKA (reference sequence). With 3 bases removed from V and 0 bases from J, the gap between germline ends came to 4 bases. The CDR3: CSASASTDTQYF. The CDR3 nucleotides read TGCAGTGCTAGTGCTAGCACAGATACGCAGTATTTT.

This chain connects TRBV24-1 to TRBJ2-2, with a possible D match to TRBD1 (6 bases). The CDR3 spans 16 residues. Germline CDR1 and CDR2: KGHDR and SFDVKD. Trimming removed 3 bases at V and 5 bases at J, with 15 bases between. The CDR3 nucleotides are TGTGCCACCAGTGATAGTCGGACAGTCGCTACCGGGGAGCTGTTTTTT. This translates into CATSDSRTVATGELFF.

This clonotype was recorded a few times. The rearrangement links TRBV3-1 to TRBJ2-3; TRBD1 is a possible D gene (5 bases). Germline CDR1 LGHDT, CDR2 YNNKEL (reference sequence). The CDR3 runs 14 residues. V dropped 1 base and J dropped 2 bases, with 7 bases sitting between them. The CDR3 sequence is CASSQAGHTDTQYF. CDR3 bases: TGTGCCAGCAGCCAAGCAGGGCACACAGATACGCAGTATTTT.

The V call is TRBV20-1, the J call TRBJ1-2; D gene unclear. CDR1 DFQATT and CDR2 SNEGSKA come from the germline V gene (reference sequence). Trimming took 2 bases from V and 3 from J, leaving 7 bases between them. This CDR3 comprises 12 residues. The CDR3, as DNA: TGCAGTGCTAGATCGGGGTACTATGGCTACACCTTC. It is translated as CSARSGYYGYTF.